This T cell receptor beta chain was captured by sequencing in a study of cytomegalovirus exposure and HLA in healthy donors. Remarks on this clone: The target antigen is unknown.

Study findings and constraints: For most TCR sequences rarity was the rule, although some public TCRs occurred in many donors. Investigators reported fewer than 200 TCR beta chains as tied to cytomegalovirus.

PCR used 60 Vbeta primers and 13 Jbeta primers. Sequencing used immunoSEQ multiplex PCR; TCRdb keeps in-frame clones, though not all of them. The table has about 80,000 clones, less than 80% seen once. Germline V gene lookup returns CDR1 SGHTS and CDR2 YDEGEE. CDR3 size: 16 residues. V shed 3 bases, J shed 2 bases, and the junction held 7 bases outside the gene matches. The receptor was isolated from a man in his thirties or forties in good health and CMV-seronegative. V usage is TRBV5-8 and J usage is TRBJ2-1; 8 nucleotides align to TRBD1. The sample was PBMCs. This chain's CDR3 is CASSSYRGKTYNEQFF. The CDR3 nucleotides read TGTGCCAGCAGCTCTTACAGGGGGAAAACCTACAATGAGCAGTTCTTC.